This record covers a single TCR beta chain. This sample is part of a study of early T cells in non-severe SARS-CoV-2 infection. Each single cDNA molecule received a unique molecular identifier. From the 5' RACE reads, TCRdb called clonotypes with MiXCR, one entry per CDR3 protein. Of 85,000 to 90,000 distinct CDR3 sequences in the sample, approximately 15% were seen once. Germline V gene lookup returns CDR1 SQVTM and CDR2 ANQGSEA. Trimming took 8 bases from V and 5 from J, leaving 15 bases between them. The length of the CDR3 is 12 residues. The V gene is TRBV29-1, the J gene TRBJ1-1; tentative D call: TRBD1 (6 bases). Sequenced material: whole blood. This clonotype was obtained from an adult who was a healthcare worker with PCR-confirmed SARS-CoV-2 infection or an uninfected control (not recorded which). The CDR3 loop reads CSFHGGRTEAFF. As DNA, the CDR3 is TGCAGCTTCCACGGGGGCAGAACTGAAGCTTTCTTT.